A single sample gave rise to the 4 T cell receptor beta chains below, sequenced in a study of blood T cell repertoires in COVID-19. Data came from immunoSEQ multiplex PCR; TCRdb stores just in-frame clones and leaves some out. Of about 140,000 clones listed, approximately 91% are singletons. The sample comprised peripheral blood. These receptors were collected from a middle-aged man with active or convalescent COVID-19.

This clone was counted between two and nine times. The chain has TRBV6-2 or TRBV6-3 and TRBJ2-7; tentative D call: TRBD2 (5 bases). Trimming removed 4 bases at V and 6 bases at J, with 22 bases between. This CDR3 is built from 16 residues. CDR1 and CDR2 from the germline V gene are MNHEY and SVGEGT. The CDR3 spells CASSSPLALEYGEQYF. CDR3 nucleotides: TGTGCCAGCAGTTCCCCCTTAGCGTTAGAGTACGGCGAGCAGTACTTC.

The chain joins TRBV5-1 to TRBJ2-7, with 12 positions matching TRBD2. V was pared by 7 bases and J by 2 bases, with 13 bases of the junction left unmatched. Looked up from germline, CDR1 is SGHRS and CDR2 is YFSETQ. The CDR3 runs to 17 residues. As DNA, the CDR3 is TGCGCCAGCGGTCCAGGACTAGCGGGAAAGTTTACCTACGAGCAGTACTTC. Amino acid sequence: CASGPGLAGKFTYEQYF.

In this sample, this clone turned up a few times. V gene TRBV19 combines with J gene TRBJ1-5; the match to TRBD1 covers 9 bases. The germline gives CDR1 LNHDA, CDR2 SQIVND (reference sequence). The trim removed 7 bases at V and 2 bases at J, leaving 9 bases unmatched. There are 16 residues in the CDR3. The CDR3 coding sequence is TGTGCCAGTACCCCTAACAGGGGGCGCGGCAATCAGCCCCAGCATTTT. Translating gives CASTPNRGRGNQPQHF.

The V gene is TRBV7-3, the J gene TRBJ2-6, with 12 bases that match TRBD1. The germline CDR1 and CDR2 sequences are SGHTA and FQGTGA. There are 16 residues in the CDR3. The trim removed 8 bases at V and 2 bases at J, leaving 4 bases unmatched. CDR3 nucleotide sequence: TGTGCCAGCGGCGGGACAGGGGGCGCTGGGGCCAACGTCCTGACTTTC. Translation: CASGGTGGAGANVLTF.